What follows are 9 T cell receptor beta chains derived from one specimen sequenced in a study of blood T cell repertoires in COVID-19. Profiled with immunoSEQ multiplex PCR; TCRdb holds only in-frame clones, not every one. Among approximately 500,000 clones listed, 85% to 90% were seen once. The sequenced sample was peripheral blood. The receptors stem from a woman aged 45-59 years with COVID-19, enrolled during active disease.

A few counts support this clone. This rearrangement joins TRBV25-1 to TRBJ1-3, with TRBD1 as a possible D gene (6 bases). Trimming shortened V by 6 bases and J by 4 bases, and 10 bases separated the two germline ends. This CDR3 has 13 amino acids. Germline CDR1 reads MGHDK; CDR2 reads SYGVNS. In DNA, the CDR3 is TGTGCCAGCAGCAGGGGACACGGAAACACCATATATTTT. Its protein product is CASSRGHGNTIYF.

The chain couples TRBV24-1 to TRBJ2-3; 8 bases map to TRBD1. Trimming removed 1 base from V and 6 bases from J; junction bases left unmatched: 2. Germline CDR1 reads KGHDR; CDR2 reads SFDVKD. The CDR3 is 14 residues long. The CDR3 sequence is CATSDFRQGDTQYF. CDR3 nucleotides: TGTGCCACCAGTGATTTCCGACAGGGGGATACGCAGTATTTT.

CDR3 DNA: TGTGCCAGCTCACCACGGCAGGGGGACTCTGGAAACACCATATATTTT. Its protein product is CASSPRQGDSGNTIYF. The gene calls are TRBV18 and TRBJ1-3; TRBD1 aligns across 7 bases. The V gene's germline CDR1 is KGHSH and CDR2 LQKENI. This CDR3 spans 16 amino acids. The ends lost 1 base at V and 0 bases at J; junction bases unmatched: 3. The full variable domain, with the rest looked up from reference TRBV18 and TRBJ1-3, is NAGVMQNPRHLVRRRGQEARLRCSPMKGHSHVYWYRQLPEEGLKFMVYLQKENIIDESGMPKERFSAEFPKEGPSILRIQQVVRGDSAAYFCASSPRQGDSGNTIYFGEGSWLTVV.

V gene TRBV7-9 combines with J gene TRBJ2-1, with 12 bases aligning to TRBD2. The CDR3 runs to 16 residues. Germline CDR1 and CDR2: SEHNR and FQNEAQ (reference sequence). With V trimmed by 2 bases and J by 9 bases, 8 bases remained unmatched. The CDR3 sequence: CASSLSSGGAEGEQFF. CDR3 DNA sequence: TGTGCCAGCAGCTTATCTAGCGGGGGGGCGGAGGGTGAGCAGTTCTTC. Based on the CDR3 plus reference TRBV7-9 and TRBJ2-1, the full variable domain is DTGVSQNPRHKITKRGQNVTFRCDPISEHNRLYWYRQTLGQGPEFLTYFQNEAQLEKSRLLSDRFSAERPKGSFSTLEIQRTEQGDSAMYLCASSLSSGGAEGEQFFGPGTRLTVL.

This rearrangement joins TRBV19 to TRBJ2-5, with 11 bases identical to TRBD1. CDR1 and CDR2 (germline): LNHDA, SQIVND (reference sequence). The trim removed 5 bases at V and 2 bases at J, leaving 7 bases unmatched. The CDR3 extends over 16 amino acids. The DNA of the CDR3 is TGTGCCAGTAGTCCTCAGGACAGGGGGCTTCAAGAGACCCAGTACTTC. This translates into CASSPQDRGLQETQYF.

This clone has just one count. J is TRBJ2-3 and V is TRBV7-9; maybe TRBD2 (5 bases). Germline CDR1 and CDR2: SEHNR and FQNEAQ (reference sequence). CDR3 length equals 17 residues. V was shortened by 2 bases and J by 5 bases, with 20 bases between the two germline ends. The CDR3 here is CASSLKVYLRGRDTQYF. The CDR3 nucleotides read TGTGCCAGCAGCTTAAAGGTCTACCTCCGGGGTAGAGATACGCAGTATTTT. The full variable domain, its missing parts supplied by reference TRBV7-9 and TRBJ2-3, is DTGVSQNPRHKITKRGQNVTFRCDPISEHNRLYWYRQTLGQGPEFLTYFQNEAQLEKSRLLSDRFSAERPKGSFSTLEIQRTEQGDSAMYLCASSLKVYLRGRDTQYFGPGTRLTVL.

This clone was observed once. Other DNA sequences within the sample encode an identical CDR3. V gene TRBV19 combines with J gene TRBJ1-4; 7 bases are a match to TRBD1. CDR1 and CDR2 from the germline V gene are LNHDA and SQIVND (reference sequence). There are 15 residues in the CDR3. After removal of 1 base from V and 5 bases from J, the junction contained 4 bases not matched to a gene. The CDR3 sequence: CASSIAAGGNEKLFF. CDR3 coding DNA: TGTGCCAGTAGTATAGCCGCAGGGGGGAATGAAAAACTGTTTTTT.

This clone came up once. This chain links TRBV20-1 with TRBJ1-3; D is undetermined. Trimming shortened V by 5 bases and J by 8 bases, and 10 bases separated the two germline ends. Germline CDR1 and CDR2: DFQATT and SNEGSKA (reference sequence). This CDR3 region has 11 residues. The CDR3 protein is CSAEEGDTIYF. The CDR3 bases are TGCAGTGCTGAGGAAGGAGACACCATATATTTT.

The V gene is TRBV5-1, the J gene TRBJ1-2; 8 bases match TRBD1. J lost 1 base, V lost 2 bases, and 7 bases had no gene match. The germline CDR1 and CDR2 sequences are SGHRS and YFSETQ. The CDR3 has 16 amino acids. CDR3 sequence: CASSFDPGGHNYGYTF. For the CDR3, the DNA is TGCGCCAGCAGCTTTGACCCAGGGGGCCATAACTATGGCTACACCTTC. Looking up the rest from reference TRBV5-1 and TRBJ1-2 gives the full variable domain: KAGVTQTPRYLIKTRGQQVTLSCSPISGHRSVSWYQQTPGQGLQFLFEYFSETQRNKGNFPGRFSGRQFSNSRSEMNVSTLELGDSALYLCASSFDPGGHNYGYTFGSGTRLTVV.